One and the same sample provided the 8 T cell receptor beta chains below, sequenced in a study of T cell responses to AZD1222 COVID-19 vaccine. Some clones are missing from TCRdb's copy, which holds only in-frame ones; the method was immunoSEQ multiplex PCR. The table records about 97,000 clones, roughly 83% of them present only once. Here the sequenced sample was peripheral blood, taken on day 0 of AZD1222 vaccination. The origin of the receptors is an adult in good health.

The chain uses TRBV5-8 and TRBJ1-1; TRBD1 matches at 7 bases. Germline loops: CDR1 SGHTS, CDR2 YDEGEE. This CDR3 spans 14 amino acids. Unmatched junction bases numbered 3, after V lost 0 bases and J lost 4 bases. This CDR3 is CASSLGQGITEAFF. The CDR3 region has the DNA TGTGCCAGCAGCTTGGGACAGGGAATCACTGAAGCTTTCTTT.

The chain uses TRBV19 and TRBJ1-5; D unresolved. Trimming shortened V by 5 bases and J by 2 bases, and 13 bases separated the two germline ends. Germline values: CDR1 LNHDA, CDR2 SQIVND (reference sequence). The CDR3 contains 15 residues. CDR3 sequence (DNA): TGTGCCAGTAGTCTGACACAAAGAGGCAATCAGCCCCAGCATTTT. This sequence encodes CASSLTQRGNQPQHF.

The chain employs TRBV5-4 and TRBJ1-3; 9 positions match TRBD1. V shed 4 bases and J 3 bases; nucleotides not matched to a gene: 5. Looked up from germline, CDR1 is SGHNT and CDR2 is YYREEE (reference sequence). The CDR3 totals 15 residues. CDR3 nucleotides: TGTGCCAGCAGCGAGGACAGGGGCTTTGGAAACACCATATATTTT. It codes for CASSEDRGFGNTIYF.

The chain uses TRBV18 and TRBJ1-2; TRBD1 aligns across 10 bases. Germline CDR1 KGHSH, CDR2 LQKENI. Trimming removed 3 bases from V and 0 bases from J; junction bases left unmatched: 7. The CDR3 covers 17 residues. The CDR3 protein is CASSPPGTGVANYGYTF. The CDR3, as DNA: TGTGCCAGCTCACCGCCCGGGACAGGGGTCGCTAACTATGGCTACACCTTC.

V usage is TRBV27 and J usage is TRBJ1-6, with 9 bases fitting TRBD1. CDR3 length: 15 amino acids. The J segment lost 7 bases and the V segment lost 6 bases, leaving 7 bases of the junction unmatched. Germline V CDR1 and CDR2: MNHEY, SMNVEV (reference sequence). The chain's CDR3 is CASRGTGFNNSPLHF. Here the CDR3 DNA reads TGTGCCAGCAGGGGGACAGGGTTTAACAATTCACCCCTCCACTTT.

CDR3 nucleotide sequence: TGCAGTGCCCCAATGAGCGGCGGCTACACCTTC. It encodes CSAPMSGGYTF. This chain joins TRBV20-1 and TRBJ1-2; D remains ambiguous. The V end lost 6 bases, the J end lost 8 bases, and 13 bases lay between the germline ends. The CDR3 length is 11 residues. CDR1 is DFQATT, CDR2 SNEGSKA, per germline (reference sequence).

CDR3 sequence reads: CSVESGVGTEAFF. CDR3 sequence (DNA): TGCAGCGTTGAATCGGGGGTGGGCACTGAAGCTTTCTTT. This chain connects TRBV29-1 to TRBJ1-1; possible D gene TRBD1, 5 bases. V shed 2 bases and J shed 4 bases, with 11 bases lying between them. This CDR3 contains 13 residues. Germline V lookup: CDR1 SQVTM, CDR2 ANQGSEA. The full variable domain, its missing parts supplied by reference TRBV29-1 and TRBJ1-1, is SAVISQKPSRDICQRGTSLTIQCQVDSQVTMMFWYRQQPGQSLTLIATANQGSEATYESGFVIDKFPISRPNLTFSTLTVSNMSPEDSSIYLCSVESGVGTEAFFGQGTRLTVV.

The chain has TRBV7-2 and TRBJ1-4; D not certain. V was pared by 1 base and J by 4 bases, with 4 bases between. CDR3 size: 13 residues. Germline V gives CDR1 SGHTA, CDR2 FQGNSA. Written as DNA, the CDR3 is TGTGCCAGCAGCTTAGAACTTAATGAAAAACTGTTTTTT. It translates to CASSLELNEKLFF. Looking up the rest from reference TRBV7-2 and TRBJ1-4 gives the full variable domain: GAGVSQSPSNKVTEKGKDVELRCDPISGHTALYWYRQSLGQGLEFLIYFQGNSAPDKSGLPSDRFSAERTGGSVSTLTIQRTQQEDSAVYLCASSLELNEKLFFGSGTQLSVL.